This TCR beta chain was obtained from a study of cytomegalovirus exposure and HLA in healthy donors. The study ran its PCR with 60 Vbeta and 13 Jbeta primers. Repertoires were generated with immunoSEQ multiplex PCR, while TCRdb's copy carries only in-frame clones and drops some. The table shows some 150,000 clones, with about four fifths occurring only once. The sequenced material came from PBMCs. This TCR was recovered from a woman aged 50 to 65 in good health and CMV-seronegative.

The CDR3 bases are TGCGCCAGCAGCTGGGACAGTATGGGTGGCTACACCTTC. Amino acids: CASSWDSMGGYTF. The rearrangement joins TRBV5-1 to TRBJ1-2, with TRBD1 matching over 7 bases. Per the germline V gene, CDR1 is SGHRS and CDR2 is YFSETQ. The CDR3 runs to 13 residues. Unmatched junction bases numbered 6, after V lost 3 bases and J lost 7 bases. Based on the CDR3 plus reference TRBV5-1 and TRBJ1-2, the full variable domain is KAGVTQTPRYLIKTRGQQVTLSCSPISGHRSVSWYQQTPGQGLQFLFEYFSETQRNKGNFPGRFSGRQFSNSRSEMNVSTLELGDSALYLCASSWDSMGGYTFGSGTRLTVV.